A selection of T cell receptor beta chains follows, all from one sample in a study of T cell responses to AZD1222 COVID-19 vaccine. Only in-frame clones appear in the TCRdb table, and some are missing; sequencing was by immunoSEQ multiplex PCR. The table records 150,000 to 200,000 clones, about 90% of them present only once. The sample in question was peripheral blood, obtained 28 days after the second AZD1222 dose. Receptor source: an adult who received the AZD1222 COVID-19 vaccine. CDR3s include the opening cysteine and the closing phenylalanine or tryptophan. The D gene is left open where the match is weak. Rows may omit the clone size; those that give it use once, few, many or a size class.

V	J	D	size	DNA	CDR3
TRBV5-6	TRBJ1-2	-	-	TGTGCCAGCAGCATCGGGGACTATGGCTACACCTTC	CASSIGDYGYTF
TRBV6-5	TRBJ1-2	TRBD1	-	TGTGCCAGCAAACCCGGGACAGGGAACTATGGCTACACCTTC	CASKPGTGNYGYTF
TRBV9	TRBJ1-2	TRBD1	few	TGTGCCAGCAGCCCCTCCCCAGGGGGCCTTAACTATGGCTACACCTTC	CASSPSPGGLNYGYTF
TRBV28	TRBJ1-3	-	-	TGTGCCAGCAGAGGAGGGGGTGGAAACACCATATATTTT	CASRGGGGNTIYF
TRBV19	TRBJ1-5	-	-	TGTGCCAGTAGTTGGGGGCGCGACAATCAGCCCCAGCATTTT	CASSWGRDNQPQHF
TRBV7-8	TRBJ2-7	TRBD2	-	TGTGCCAGCAGCTCAGGACTAGCGGGACCGATTGCCGAGCAGTACTTC	CASSSGLAGPIAEQYF
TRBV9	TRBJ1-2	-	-	TGTGCCAGCAGCGATACCGGACTCGGGGCAGGGGAAATCCCCTATGGCTACACCTTC	CASSDTGLGAGEIPYGYTF
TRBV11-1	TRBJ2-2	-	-	TGTGCCAGCAGCTTGGGGGGATGGACCGGGGAGCTGTTTTTT	CASSLGGWTGELFF
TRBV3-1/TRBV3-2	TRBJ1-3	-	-	TGTGCCAGCAGCCAGCCGGGACAAATCAGAAACACCATATATTTT	CASSQPGQIRNTIYF
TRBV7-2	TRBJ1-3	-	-	TGTGCCAGCAGAGAAGCTGGAAACACCATATATTTT	CASREAGNTIYF
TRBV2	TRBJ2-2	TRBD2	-	TGTGCCAGCAGTGTCAGCGGGGGGGCCCCCGGGGAGCTGTTTTTT	CASSVSGGAPGELFF
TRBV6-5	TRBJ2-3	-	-	TGTGCCAGCAAAGGGGGTGCCCAATTCCTTACGCAGTATTTT	CASKGGAQFLTQYF
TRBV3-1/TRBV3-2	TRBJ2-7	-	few	TGTGCCAGCAGCCAAGATCAGGAGCAGCGCCCCTTGCGCGACGAGCAGTACTTC	CASSQDQEQRPLRDEQYF
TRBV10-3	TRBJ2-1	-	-	TGTGCCATCAGTGATAGGGAAACGGGTGAGCAGTTCTTC	CAISDRETGEQFF
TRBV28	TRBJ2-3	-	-	TGTGCCAGCAGGAGGACTAGCACAGATACGCAGTATTTT	CASRRTSTDTQYF
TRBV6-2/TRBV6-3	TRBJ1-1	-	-	TGTGCCAGCAGTTATGGAGTGGGGTCCACTGAAGCTTTCTTT	CASSYGVGSTEAFF
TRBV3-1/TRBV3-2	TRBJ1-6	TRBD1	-	TGTGCCAGCAGCCAAGATCATCGACAGGGGAGCTCCTATAATTCACCCCTCCACTTT	CASSQDHRQGSSYNSPLHF
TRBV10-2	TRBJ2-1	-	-	TGCGCCAGCAAGGGCAGGGGTGGCAATGAGCAGTTCTTC	CASKGRGGNEQFF
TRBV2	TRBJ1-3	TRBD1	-	TGTGCCAGCAGCGGACAGGGCATGGGTGGCACCATATATTTT	CASSGQGMGGTIYF
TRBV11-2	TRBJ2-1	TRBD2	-	TGTGCCAGCAGCCTACTAGCGGGAGGTCCGAGCTCCTACAATGAGCAGTTCTTC	CASSLLAGGPSSYNEQFF
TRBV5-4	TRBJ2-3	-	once	TGTGCCAGCAGCTTGAAACAGGCCACAGATACGCAGTATTTT	CASSLKQATDTQYF
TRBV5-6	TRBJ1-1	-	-	TGTGCCAGCAGCTTGAACCGAGAAGCTTTCTTT	CASSLNREAFF
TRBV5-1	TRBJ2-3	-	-	TGCGCCAGCAGCTTGGGTCGGGGGCCAGAAGATACGCAGTATTTT	CASSLGRGPEDTQYF
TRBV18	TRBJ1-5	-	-	TGTGCCAGCTCACCACAGTCAGGTATTAATCAGCCCCAGCATTTT	CASSPQSGINQPQHF
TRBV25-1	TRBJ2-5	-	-	TGTGCCAGCAGTGGGGGGGAGACCCAGTACTTC	CASSGGETQYF
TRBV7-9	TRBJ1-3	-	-	TGTGCCAGCAGCTTGGCAGGCCCTGGAGGAAACACCATATATTTT	CASSLAGPGGNTIYF
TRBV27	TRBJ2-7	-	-	TGTGCCAGCAGCCGCCCAGGCCGGGGCGCCTACGAGCAGTACTTC	CASSRPGRGAYEQYF
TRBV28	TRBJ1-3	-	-	TGTGCCAGCAGTCCCGGACACGGAAACACCATATATTTT	CASSPGHGNTIYF
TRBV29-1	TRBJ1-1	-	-	TGCAGCGTTGGTAACAGGGACACTGAAGCTTTCTTT	CSVGNRDTEAFF
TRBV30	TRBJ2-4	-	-	TGTGCCTGGACACCCGGGCAGGGAGGGGGAAACATTCAGTACTTC	CAWTPGQGGGNIQYF
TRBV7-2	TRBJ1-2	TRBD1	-	TGTGCCAGCAGCCCACAGGGGAGCTATGGCTACACCTTC	CASSPQGSYGYTF
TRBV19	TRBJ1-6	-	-	TGTGCCAGTAGTATAGGACGACAGGCGGATTCACCCCTCCACTTT	CASSIGRQADSPLHF
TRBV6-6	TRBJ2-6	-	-	TGTGCCAGCAGCGTTAGCTCTGGGGCCAACGTCCTGACTTTC	CASSVSSGANVLTF
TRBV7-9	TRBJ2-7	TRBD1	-	TGTGCCAGCAGCTACGCACAGGGGGCGGAAGAGCAGTACTTC	CASSYAQGAEEQYF
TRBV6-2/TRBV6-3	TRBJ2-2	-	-	TGTGCCAGCAGTCCCGTACAGGGGAGGACCGGGGAGCTGTTTTTT	CASSPVQGRTGELFF
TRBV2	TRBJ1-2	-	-	TGTGCCAGCAGCAGGAAATCGCCGGGACAACCATATGGCTACACCTTC	CASSRKSPGQPYGYTF
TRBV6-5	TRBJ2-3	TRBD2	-	TGTGCCAGCAGTTACTCAGCGGGAGCCGGCACAGATACGCAGTATTTT	CASSYSAGAGTDTQYF
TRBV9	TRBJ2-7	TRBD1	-	TGTGCCAGCAGCGTCGCGGACAGGGCCTACGAGCAGTACTTC	CASSVADRAYEQYF
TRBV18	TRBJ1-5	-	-	TGTGCCAGCTCACCAGGTGGGCAGCAGATTCAGCCCCAGCATTTT	CASSPGGQQIQPQHF
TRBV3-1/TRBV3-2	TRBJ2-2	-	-	TGTGCCAGCAGCCAAGTATGGAAGTATACGAACACCGGGGAGCTGTTTTTT	CASSQVWKYTNTGELFF
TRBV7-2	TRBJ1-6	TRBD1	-	TGTGCCAGCATCTCCTACCGGGACAGAAATTCACCCCTCCACTTT	CASISYRDRNSPLHF
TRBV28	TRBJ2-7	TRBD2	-	TGTGCCAGCAGTTTGGGAGGGCCAACCTCCTACGAGCAGTACTTC	CASSLGGPTSYEQYF
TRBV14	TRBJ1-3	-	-	TGTGCCAGCAGCCAACTGACACTTGGAAACACCATATATTTT	CASSQLTLGNTIYF
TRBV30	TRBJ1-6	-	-	TGTGCCTGGAGGGGGGGCGGAGATAATTCACCCCTCCACTTT	CAWRGGGDNSPLHF
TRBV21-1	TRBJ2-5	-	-	TGTGCCAGCAGCAAAGGAAATTCTGGGACAGGGGCGGGCGAGACCCAGTACTTC	CASSKGNSGTGAGETQYF
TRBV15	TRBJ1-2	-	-	TGTGCCACCAGCAGAGACCAGACAGGCGGGTGGGGCTACACCTTC	CATSRDQTGGWGYTF
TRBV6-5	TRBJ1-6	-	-	TGTGCCAGCAGATATCGAGGGACCGGCTCACCCCTCCACTTT	CASRYRGTGSPLHF
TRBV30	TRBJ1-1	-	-	TGTGCCTGGAGTTGGGGACTTGGAGCTTTCTTT	CAWSWGLGAFF
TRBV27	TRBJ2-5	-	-	TGTGCCAGCATACTCAAAGAGACCCAGTACTTC	CASILKETQYF
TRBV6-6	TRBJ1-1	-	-	TGTGCCAGCAGTGCCCCAAATTGGGCCTTTAACACTGAAGCTTTCTTT	CASSAPNWAFNTEAFF
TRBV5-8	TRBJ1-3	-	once	TGTGCCAGCAGCTGGGGGACGGCATCTGGAAACACCATATATTTT	CASSWGTASGNTIYF
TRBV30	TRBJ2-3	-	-	TGTGCCTGGAGTGTGGCGGGGACGTCCACAGATACGCAGTATTTT	CAWSVAGTSTDTQYF